Only a few counts were recorded for the clone carrying this T cell receptor (beta chain). This sample is part of a study of OX40 agonist ivuxolimab in advanced cancers. Whole-study context: A history of anti-PD-1, anti-PD-L1 or anti-CTLA-4 therapy was acceptable, and roughly 40% had some.

Repertoires were generated with immunoSEQ multiplex PCR, while TCRdb's copy carries only in-frame clones and drops some. The sample lists tens of thousands of clones; roughly 84% were seen once. Germline trimming cut 5 bases from V and 0 bases from J; bases unmatched to any gene: 1. Germline CDR1 is LNHDA and CDR2 is SQIVND (reference sequence). The CDR3 runs to 16 residues. The clonotype originates from an adult with an advanced solid tumor such as melanoma, head and neck, liver or kidney cancer. The sequences come from CD4+ or CD8+ T cells sorted from blood, collected in a trial of the OX40 agonist ivuxolimab. This chain joins TRBV19 and TRBJ2-1, with 13 positions matching TRBD2. CDR3 nucleotides: TGTGCCAGTAGTCGGACTAGCGGGAGCTCCTACAATGAGCAGTTCTTC. Its protein product is CASSRTSGSSYNEQFF.